This TCR beta chain is from a study of T cells in tuberculosis. About the research overall: Sequenced TCRs come from CD1B-GMM tetramer-binding T cells.

Indicated time point: new active TB diagnosis, blood taken before or within 7 days of starting treatment. Included patients were adults of at least 18, HIV-seronegative, South African. Confirmation came from sputum smear and/or culture positivity for M. tuberculosis. The table came from immunoSEQ multiplex PCR; TCRdb's copy has only in-frame clones and leaves some out. The data contain around 30,000 clones, 86% of them seen just once; the ten biggest clones take up under 6.5%. This sample comprised PBMCs, obtained at tuberculosis diagnosis. This TCR was sampled from an adult with tuberculosis.

CDR3 nucleotides: TGTGCCAGCAGCAAAGCGCTTGCGGGAGCCCCGAGGGATACGCAGTATTTT. Amino acids: CASSKALAGAPRDTQYF. This chain joins TRBV21-1 and TRBJ2-3; the listed D gene, TRBD2, was not tested against the DNA. TRBV21-1 corresponds to a pseudogene. The CDR3 consists of 17 residues.